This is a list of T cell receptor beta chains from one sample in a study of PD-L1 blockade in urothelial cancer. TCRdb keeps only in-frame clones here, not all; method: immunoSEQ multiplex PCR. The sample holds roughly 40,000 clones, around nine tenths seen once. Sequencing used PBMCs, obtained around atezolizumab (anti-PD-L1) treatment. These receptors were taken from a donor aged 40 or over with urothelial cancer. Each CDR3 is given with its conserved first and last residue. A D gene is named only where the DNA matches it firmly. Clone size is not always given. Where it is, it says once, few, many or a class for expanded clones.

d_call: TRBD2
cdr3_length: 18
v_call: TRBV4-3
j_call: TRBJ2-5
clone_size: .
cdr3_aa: CASSQDRTSGSSRETQYF
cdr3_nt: TGCGCCAGCAGCCAAGACCGGACTAGCGGGAGTTCTAGAGAGACCCAGTACTTC

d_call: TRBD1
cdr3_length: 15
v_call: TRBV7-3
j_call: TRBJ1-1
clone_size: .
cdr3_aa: CASSARQGRNTEAFF
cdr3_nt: TGTGCCAGCAGCGCCCGACAGGGCCGGAACACTGAAGCTTTCTTT

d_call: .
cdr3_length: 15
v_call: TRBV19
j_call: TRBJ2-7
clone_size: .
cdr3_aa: CASSMIPGDSYEQYF
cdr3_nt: TGTGCCAGTAGTATGATCCCGGGAGACTCCTACGAGCAGTACTTC

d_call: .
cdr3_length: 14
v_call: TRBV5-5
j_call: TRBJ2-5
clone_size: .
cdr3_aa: CASTETGSQETQYF
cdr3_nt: TGTGCCAGCACCGAGACAGGCAGTCAAGAGACCCAGTACTTC

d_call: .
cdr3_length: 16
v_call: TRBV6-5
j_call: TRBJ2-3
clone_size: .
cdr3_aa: CASSYSGHPTTDTQYF
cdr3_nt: TGTGCCAGCAGTTACTCGGGCCACCCCACCACAGATACGCAGTATTTT

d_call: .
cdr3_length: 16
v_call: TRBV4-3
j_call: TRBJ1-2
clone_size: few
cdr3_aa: CASSQDLTLARSGYTF
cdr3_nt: TGCGCCAGCAGCCAAGATTTGACCCTCGCCCGTAGCGGCTACACCTTC

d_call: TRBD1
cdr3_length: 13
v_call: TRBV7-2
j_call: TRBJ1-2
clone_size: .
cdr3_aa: CASSLPGGYGYTF
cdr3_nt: TGTGCCAGCAGCTTGCCAGGGGGTTATGGCTACACCTTC

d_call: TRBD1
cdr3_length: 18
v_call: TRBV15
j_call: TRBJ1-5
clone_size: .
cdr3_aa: CATSRPPTGAKSNQPQHF
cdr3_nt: TGTGCCACCAGCAGACCCCCGACAGGGGCCAAGAGCAATCAGCCCCAGCATTTT

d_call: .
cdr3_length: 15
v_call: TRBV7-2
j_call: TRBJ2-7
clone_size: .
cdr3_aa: CASSPRRGPTYEQYF
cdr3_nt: TGTGCCAGCAGCCCCCGGCGGGGCCCTACCTACGAGCAGTACTTC

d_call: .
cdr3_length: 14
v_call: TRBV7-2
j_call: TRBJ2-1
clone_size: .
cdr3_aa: CASSRLWMDNEQFF
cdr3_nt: TGTGCCAGCAGCCGACTGTGGATGGACAATGAGCAGTTCTTC

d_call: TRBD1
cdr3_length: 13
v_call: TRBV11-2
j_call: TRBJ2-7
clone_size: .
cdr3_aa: CASSFTGVKEQYF
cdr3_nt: TGTGCCAGCAGCTTCACAGGGGTGAAGGAGCAGTACTTC

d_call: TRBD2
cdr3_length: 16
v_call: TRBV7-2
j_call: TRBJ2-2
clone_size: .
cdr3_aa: CASSLGSGGGTGELFF
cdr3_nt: TGTGCCAGCAGCTTAGGGAGCGGGGGGGGCACCGGGGAGCTGTTTTTT

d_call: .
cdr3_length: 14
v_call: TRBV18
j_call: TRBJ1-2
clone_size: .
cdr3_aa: CASSRGDANYGYTF
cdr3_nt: TGTGCCAGCTCACGGGGGGACGCTAACTATGGCTACACCTTC

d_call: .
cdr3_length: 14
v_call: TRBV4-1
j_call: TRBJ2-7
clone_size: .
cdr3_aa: CASSQARGSYEQYF
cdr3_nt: TGCGCCAGCAGCCAGGCTAGGGGTTCCTACGAGCAGTACTTC

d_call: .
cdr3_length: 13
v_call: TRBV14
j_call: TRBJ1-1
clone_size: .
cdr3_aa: CASSQQWNTEAFF
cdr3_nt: TGTGCCAGCAGCCAACAGTGGAACACTGAAGCTTTCTTT

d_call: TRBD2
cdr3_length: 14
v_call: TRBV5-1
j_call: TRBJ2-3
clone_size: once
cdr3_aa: CASSGGVTTDTQYF
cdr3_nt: TGCGCCAGCAGCGGGGGGGTCACCACAGATACGCAGTATTTT

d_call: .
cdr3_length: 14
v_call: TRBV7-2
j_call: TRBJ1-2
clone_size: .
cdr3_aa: CASSLWASYYGYTF
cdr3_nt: TGTGCCAGCAGCTTATGGGCCAGCTACTATGGCTACACCTTC

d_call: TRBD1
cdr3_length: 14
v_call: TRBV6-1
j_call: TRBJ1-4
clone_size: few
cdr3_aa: CASSKRTGPVELFF
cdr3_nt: TGTGCCAGCAGTAAGAGGACAGGGCCTGTGGAACTGTTTTTT

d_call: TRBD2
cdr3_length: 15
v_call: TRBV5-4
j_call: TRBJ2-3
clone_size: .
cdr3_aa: CASTPGLAGPYTQYF
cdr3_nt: TGTGCCAGCACCCCCGGCCTAGCGGGACCGTATACGCAGTATTTT

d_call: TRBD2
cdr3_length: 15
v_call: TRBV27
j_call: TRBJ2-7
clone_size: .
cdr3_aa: CASSSRGSGTYEQYF
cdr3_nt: TGTGCCAGCAGTTCCCGTGGAAGCGGGACCTACGAGCAGTACTTC

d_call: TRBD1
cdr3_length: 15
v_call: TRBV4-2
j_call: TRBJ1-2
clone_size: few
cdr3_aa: CASSQRTGRGNGYTF
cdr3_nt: TGTGCCAGCAGCCAGAGGACAGGGAGGGGAAATGGCTACACCTTC

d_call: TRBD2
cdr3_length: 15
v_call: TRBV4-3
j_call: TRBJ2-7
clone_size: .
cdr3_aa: CASSLARGGTYEQYF
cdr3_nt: TGCGCCAGCAGCCTAGCACGGGGGGGAACCTACGAGCAGTACTTC

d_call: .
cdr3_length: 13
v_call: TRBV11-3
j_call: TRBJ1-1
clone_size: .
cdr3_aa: CASSYRGHTEAFF
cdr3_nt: TGTGCCAGCAGCTACCGGGGTCACACTGAAGCTTTCTTT

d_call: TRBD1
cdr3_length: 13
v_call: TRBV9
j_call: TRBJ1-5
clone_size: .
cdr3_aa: CASGGQSLQPQHF
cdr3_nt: TGTGCCAGCGGGGGACAGTCCCTTCAGCCCCAGCATTTT

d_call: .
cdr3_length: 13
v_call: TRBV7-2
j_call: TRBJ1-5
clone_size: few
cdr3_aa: CASSPGQFGPQHF
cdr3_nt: TGTGCCAGCAGCCCTGGACAGTTCGGGCCCCAGCATTTT

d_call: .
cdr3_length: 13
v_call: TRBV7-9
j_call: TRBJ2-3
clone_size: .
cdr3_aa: CASNAVSTDTQYF
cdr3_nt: TGTGCCAGCAATGCGGTGAGCACAGATACGCAGTATTTT

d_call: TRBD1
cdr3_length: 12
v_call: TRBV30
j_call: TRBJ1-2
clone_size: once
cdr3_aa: CAGTRQGYGYTF
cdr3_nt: TGTGCCGGAACCCGACAGGGTTATGGCTACACCTTC

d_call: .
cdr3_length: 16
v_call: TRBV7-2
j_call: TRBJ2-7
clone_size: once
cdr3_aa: CASSPLAGGRTAEQYF
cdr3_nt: TGTGCCAGCAGCCCCCTGGCAGGTGGTAGGACAGCCGAGCAGTACTTC

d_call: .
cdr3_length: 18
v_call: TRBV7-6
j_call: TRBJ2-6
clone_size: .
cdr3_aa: CASSPRGRAPTGANVLTF
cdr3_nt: TGTGCCAGCAGCCCCAGGGGCCGGGCCCCAACTGGGGCCAACGTCCTGACTTTC

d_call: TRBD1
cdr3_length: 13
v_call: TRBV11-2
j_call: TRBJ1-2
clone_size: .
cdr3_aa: CASSPGQDYGYTF
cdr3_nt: TGTGCCAGCAGCCCAGGACAGGATTATGGCTACACCTTC

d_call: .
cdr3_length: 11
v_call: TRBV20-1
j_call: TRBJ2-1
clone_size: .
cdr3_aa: CSARVAGEQFF
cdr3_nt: TGCAGTGCTAGAGTGGCGGGTGAGCAGTTCTTC

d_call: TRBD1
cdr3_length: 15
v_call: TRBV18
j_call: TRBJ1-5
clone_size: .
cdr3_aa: CASSQQGYSNQPQHF
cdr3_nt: TGTGCCAGCTCGCAACAGGGGTATAGCAATCAGCCCCAGCATTTT

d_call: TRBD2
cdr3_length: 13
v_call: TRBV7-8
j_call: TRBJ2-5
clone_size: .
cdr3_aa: CASTPAGGETQYF
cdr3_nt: TGTGCCAGCACCCCGGCGGGAGGAGAGACCCAGTACTTC

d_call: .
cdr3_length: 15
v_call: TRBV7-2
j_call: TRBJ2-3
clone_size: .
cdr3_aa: CASSSPRPRADTQYF
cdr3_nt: TGTGCCAGCAGCTCCCCCCGGCCGAGGGCAGATACGCAGTATTTT

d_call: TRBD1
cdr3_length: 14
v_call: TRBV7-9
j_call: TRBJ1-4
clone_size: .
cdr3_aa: CASSPFGTGEKLFF
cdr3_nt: TGTGCCAGCAGCCCTTTTGGGACAGGGGAAAAACTGTTTTTT

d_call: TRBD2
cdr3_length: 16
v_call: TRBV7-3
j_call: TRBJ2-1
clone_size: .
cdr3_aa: CASSPSGLAGGGEQFF
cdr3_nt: TGTGCCAGCAGCCCCTCGGGGCTAGCGGGAGGCGGTGAGCAGTTCTTC

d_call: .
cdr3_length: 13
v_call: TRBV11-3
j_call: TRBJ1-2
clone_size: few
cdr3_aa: CASSSGGNYGYTF
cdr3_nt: TGTGCCAGCAGCTCCGGGGGGAACTATGGCTACACCTTC

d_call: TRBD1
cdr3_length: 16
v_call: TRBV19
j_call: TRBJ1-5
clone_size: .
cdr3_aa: CASHGQDRGRNQPQHF
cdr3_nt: TGTGCCAGTCACGGGCAAGACAGGGGGCGGAATCAGCCCCAGCATTTT

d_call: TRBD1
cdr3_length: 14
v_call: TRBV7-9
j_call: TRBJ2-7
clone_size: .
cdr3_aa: CASSPRQGDYEQYF
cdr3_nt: TGTGCCAGCAGCCCCCGACAGGGAGACTACGAGCAGTACTTC

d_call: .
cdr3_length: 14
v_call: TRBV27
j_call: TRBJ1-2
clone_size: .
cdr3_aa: CASSLRQANYGYTF
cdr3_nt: TGTGCCAGCAGTTTACGGCAGGCTAACTATGGCTACACCTTC

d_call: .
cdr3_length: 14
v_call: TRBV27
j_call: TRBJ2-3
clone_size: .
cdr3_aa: CASSSPHRADTQYF
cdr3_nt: TGTGCCAGCAGTTCCCCGCACAGGGCAGATACGCAGTATTTT

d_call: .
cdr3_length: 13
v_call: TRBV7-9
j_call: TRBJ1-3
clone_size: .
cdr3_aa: CASSAGAGNTIYF
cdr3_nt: TGTGCCAGCAGCGCCGGGGCTGGAAACACCATATATTTT

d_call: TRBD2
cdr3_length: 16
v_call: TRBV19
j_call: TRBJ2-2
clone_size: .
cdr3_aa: CASSIWVAGDGRELFF
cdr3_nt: TGTGCCAGTAGTATTTGGGTAGCGGGAGACGGGAGGGAGCTGTTTTTT

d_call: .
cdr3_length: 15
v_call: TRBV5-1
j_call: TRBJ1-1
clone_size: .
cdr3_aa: CASSLGLNMNTEAFF
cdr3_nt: TGCGCCAGCAGCTTGGGGCTCAACATGAACACTGAAGCTTTCTTT

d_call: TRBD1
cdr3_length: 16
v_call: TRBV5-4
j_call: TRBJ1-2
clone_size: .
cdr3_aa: CASSLESRSRGPGYTF
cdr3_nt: TGTGCCAGCAGCTTGGAGTCCCGCAGCAGGGGGCCTGGCTACACCTTC

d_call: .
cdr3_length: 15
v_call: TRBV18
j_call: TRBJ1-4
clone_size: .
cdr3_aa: CASSPAQGIVEKLFF
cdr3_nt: TGTGCCAGCTCACCGGCCCAGGGGATAGTGGAAAAACTGTTTTTT